The rows below give T cell receptor beta chains drawn from one sample of a study of Graves' ophthalmopathy and Graves' hyperthyroidism. MiXCR, run by TCRdb on the multiplex PCR reads, gives a single entry per CDR3 protein. Among 210,000 or so distinct CDR3 sequences listed, roughly 29% were seen once. Sequencing used peripheral blood. The receptors were sampled from a man aged 50 to 60 with Graves' ophthalmopathy. The CDR3 runs from the conserved cysteine through the conserved F or W. D genes are given only for firm matches. Rows give clone size only sometimes, using once, few, many, or a class for an expanded clone.

size	D	V	J	CDR3	DNA
NA	NA	TRBV2	TRBJ2-5	CASSLRDTLYQETQYF	TGTGCCAGCAGCCTACGGGACACCTTGTACCAAGAGACCCAGTACTTC
many	TRBD1	TRBV28	TRBJ1-2	CASGLTGSYGYTF	TGTGCCAGCGGCCTGACAGGGAGCTATGGCTACACCTTC
NA	NA	TRBV6-1	TRBJ1-5	CASSPRVQGNQPQHF	TGTGCCAGCAGTCCCAGGGTACAAGGCAATCAGCCCCAGCATTTT
many	TRBD1	TRBV7-2	TRBJ2-5	CASSHRTGLETQYF	TGTGCCAGCAGCCATCGGACAGGGCTAGAGACCCAGTACTTC
NA	NA	TRBV28	TRBJ1-5	CASSPQGEGNQPQHF	TGTGCCAGCAGTCCACAAGGCGAGGGGAATCAGCCCCAGCATTTT
NA	NA	TRBV12-3/TRBV12-4	TRBJ2-5	CASRNRERGTQYF	TGTGCCAGCAGGAACAGGGAGCGGGGGACCCAGTACTTC
many	NA	TRBV18	TRBJ2-5	CASSPKRALSAETQYF	TGTGCCAGCTCACCAAAGCGGGCCCTCTCCGCGGAGACCCAGTACTTC
NA	NA	TRBV3-1	TRBJ1-6	CASSGASRNSPLHF	TGTGCCAGCAGCGGGGCCAGCCGTAATTCACCCCTCCACTTT
many	TRBD1	TRBV2	TRBJ2-7	CASRKTGTGSYEQYF	TGTGCCAGCAGAAAAACCGGGACAGGGTCCTACGAGCAGTACTTC
many	TRBD2	TRBV19	TRBJ2-7	CASSTRLAGDREQYF	TGTGCCAGTAGTACCCGACTAGCGGGAGATCGCGAGCAGTACTTC
NA	NA	TRBV30	TRBJ1-2	CALPQGDGYTF	TGTGCCTTGCCACAGGGAGATGGCTACACCTTC
many	NA	TRBV6-2/TRBV6-3	TRBJ2-2	CASSYLRGQTGELFF	TGTGCCAGCAGTTATCTTCGCGGACAGACCGGGGAGCTGTTTTTT
many	TRBD2	TRBV5-1	TRBJ2-5	CASSAGTTEETQYF	TGCGCCAGCAGCGCAGGGACTACAGAGGAGACCCAGTACTTC
many	NA	TRBV6-1	TRBJ1-1	CASSDRVNTEAFF	TGTGCCAGCAGTGACAGGGTGAACACTGAAGCTTTCTTT
once	NA	TRBV6-1	TRBJ1-5	CASRDGWNGEGSGDQPQHF	TGTGCCAGCAGAGATGGATGGAACGGAGAAGGGAGCGGAGATCAGCCCCAGCATTTT
many	NA	TRBV20-1	TRBJ2-5	CSASKGAISGDGSVETQYF	TGCAGTGCCAGCAAAGGGGCCATTTCGGGGGACGGGAGCGTTGAGACCCAGTACTTC
many	TRBD2	TRBV2	TRBJ2-2	CASSDLGLAVTGELFF	TGTGCCAGCAGTGACTTGGGACTAGCCGTTACCGGGGAGCTGTTTTTT
many	NA	TRBV9	TRBJ2-5	CASSERQGGSETQYF	TGTGCCAGCAGCGAGAGACAGGGAGGGAGTGAGACCCAGTACTTC
NA	TRBD1	TRBV6-5	TRBJ1-1	CASSYSKRTGQVEAFF	TGTGCCAGCAGTTACTCGAAACGGACAGGGCAAGTCGAAGCTTTCTTT
many	NA	TRBV2	TRBJ1-1	CASSEQRNTEAFF	TGTGCCAGCAGTGAACAGAGGAACACTGAAGCTTTCTTT
many	TRBD2	TRBV20-1	TRBJ2-4	CSAEGVAGAGAKNIQYF	TGCAGTGCGGAGGGGGTAGCGGGAGCGGGGGCCAAAAACATTCAGTACTTC
NA	NA	TRBV7-8	TRBJ2-5	CASSPLGGGQAKTQYF	TGTGCCAGCAGCCCCTTGGGAGGGGGGCAGGCGAAGACCCAGTACTTC
many	NA	TRBV29-1	TRBJ1-2	CSVEDSGAGYGYTF	TGCAGCGTTGAAGACTCTGGGGCAGGGTATGGCTACACCTTC
many	TRBD2	TRBV19	TRBJ2-7	CASSNQAGGSSYEQYF	TGTGCCAGTAGTAACCAAGCGGGAGGGAGCTCCTACGAGCAGTACTTC
many	NA	TRBV28	TRBJ1-5	CASSSGAQPQHF	TGTGCCAGCAGTTCAGGGGCTCAGCCCCAGCATTTT
NA	NA	TRBV13	TRBJ1-6	CASRQVNSPLHF	TGTGCCAGCAGACAGGTTAATTCACCCCTCCACTTT
NA	NA	TRBV10-3	TRBJ1-6	CAPDVGFGSPLHF	TGTGCCCCTGATGTGGGGTTCGGTTCACCCCTCCACTTT
many	NA	TRBV28	TRBJ2-7	CASSFITYEQYF	TGTGCCAGCAGTTTCATTACCTACGAGCAGTACTTC
many	NA	TRBV10-3	TRBJ1-2	CAISGDGRYGYTF	TGTGCCATCAGTGGGGACGGACGCTATGGCTACACCTTC
NA	NA	TRBV25-1	TRBJ1-1	CASSEWGQLNTEAFF	TGTGCCAGCAGTGAATGGGGTCAGTTGAACACTGAAGCTTTCTTT
NA	TRBD1	TRBV28	TRBJ2-7	CASIGEGAPYEQYF	TGTGCCAGCATAGGAGAGGGGGCCCCCTACGAGCAGTACTTC
NA	TRBD1	TRBV12-3/TRBV12-4	TRBJ2-5	CASSSKDRDGTQYF	TGTGCCAGCAGTTCAAAGGACAGGGATGGGACCCAGTACTTC
NA	TRBD1	TRBV7-9	TRBJ2-7	CASSGDSSEHEQYF	TGTGCCAGCAGCGGGGACAGCTCGGAGCACGAGCAGTACTTC
many	NA	TRBV12-3/TRBV12-4	TRBJ2-7	CASSFRGASYEQYF	TGTGCCAGCAGTTTTAGGGGTGCCTCCTACGAGCAGTACTTC
NA	TRBD1	TRBV28	TRBJ1-1	CASSLSGGAFTEAFF	TGTGCCAGCAGTTTATCAGGGGGCGCGTTTACTGAAGCTTTCTTT
many	TRBD2	TRBV28	TRBJ2-5	CALAGGPGNEETQYF	TGTGCCCTAGCGGGAGGGCCCGGTAATGAAGAGACCCAGTACTTC
many	TRBD2	TRBV11-2	TRBJ2-7	CASSHFSSGSYEQYF	TGTGCCAGCAGCCACTTTTCAAGCGGGAGCTACGAGCAGTACTTC
many	NA	TRBV6-2/TRBV6-3	TRBJ2-6	CASWMRRGSSAGANVLTF	TGTGCCAGCTGGATGAGAAGGGGATCCTCAGCTGGGGCCAACGTCCTGACTTTC
many	NA	TRBV20-1	TRBJ1-2	CSAVIQGGYTF	TGCAGTGCAGTTATCCAGGGTGGCTACACCTTC
many	NA	TRBV12-3/TRBV12-4	TRBJ1-5	CASSLEGGSRPQHF	TGTGCCAGCAGTTTAGAGGGGGGATCCCGGCCCCAGCATTTT
many	TRBD2	TRBV7-2	TRBJ2-7	CASSLVAASGNYEQYF	TGTGCCAGCAGCTTAGTTGCGGCTAGCGGGAACTACGAGCAGTACTTC
many	NA	TRBV2	TRBJ2-5	CASKATSQETQYF	TGTGCCAGCAAGGCTACCTCTCAAGAGACCCAGTACTTC
many	NA	TRBV28	TRBJ1-1	CASSSLMNTEAFF	TGTGCCAGCAGTTCCCTCATGAACACTGAAGCTTTCTTT
few	NA	TRBV28	TRBJ1-2	CASSPPDRPNYGYTF	TGTGCCAGCAGTCCTCCGGACAGACCTAACTATGGCTACACCTTC
many	NA	TRBV4-2	TRBJ2-2	CASSSPGGKDRSGELFF	TGTGCCAGCAGTTCCCCCGGGGGTAAGGACCGTTCCGGGGAGCTGTTTTTT
many	NA	TRBV28	TRBJ1-5	CASGSRNQPQHF	TGTGCCAGCGGGTCCAGGAATCAGCCCCAGCATTTT
many	NA	TRBV12-3/TRBV12-4	TRBJ2-7	CASSLNRDYEQYF	TGTGCCAGCAGTTTAAACAGAGACTACGAGCAGTACTTC
NA	TRBD2	TRBV20-1	TRBJ2-2	CSARGSGTNTGELFF	TGCAGTGCTAGAGGAAGCGGGACGAACACCGGGGAGCTGTTTTTT
many	NA	TRBV5-1	TRBJ2-4	CASSLDSKNIQYF	TGCGCCAGCAGCTTGGACAGTAAAAACATTCAGTACTTC
NA	TRBD2	TRBV20-1	TRBJ2-5	CSARLAGGSETQYF	TGCAGTGCTAGACTAGCGGGAGGCTCAGAGACCCAGTACTTC